This TCR beta chain emerged from a study of cytomegalovirus exposure and HLA in healthy donors. Study-wide points: Sequences of the TCR beta chain were said to predict the HLA-A and HLA-B alleles of most subjects accurately. As immune exposure information, only CMV serostatus was available.

Notes on this clone: Its antigen is unidentified.

60 Vbeta and 13 Jbeta primers were used in PCR. As originally analysed: Unique TCR beta chains numbered approximately 80 million in a later analysis, with roughly 9.9 million shared. Assay: immunoSEQ multiplex PCR; the TCRdb copy retains only in-frame clones and omits some. D and trimming were read from the DNA, whereas the V and J calls and clone size are those reported in that table. The data show roughly 130,000 clones, about 80% seen once. This CDR3 comprises 14 residues. Germline CDR1 and CDR2: SEHNR and FQNEAQ (reference sequence). V gave up 3 bases and J gave up 1 base, with 10 bases separating them.

The sequenced material came from PBMCs. V is TRBV7-9 and J is TRBJ2-7; D not certain. The TCR was taken from a woman in her thirties or forties in good health and CMV-seronegative. The CDR3 nucleotides read TGTGCCAGCAGCTTTTCCTCCGGGTCCTACGAGCAGTACTTC. Its protein is CASSFSSGSYEQYF.